This T cell receptor beta chain was obtained from a study of cytomegalovirus exposure and HLA in healthy donors. Whole-study findings and limits: Productive status was seen about 90% or about 30% of the time for most TCR beta V segments in an earlier analysis. After further analysis at a later stage, roughly 16,000 TCR beta sequences were associated with HLA alleles at 0.05 false discovery rate.

The V end was cut by 1 base, the J end by 12 bases, with 9 bases between. The V gene's germline CDR1 is MGHRA and CDR2 YSYEKL. This CDR3 spans 11 amino acids. On this clone: As yet, its antigen is unknown.

PCR amplification relied on 60 Vbeta primers (plus 13 Jbeta primers). TCRdb's copy holds only in-frame clones and misses some; the assay was immunoSEQ multiplex PCR. The table lists nearly 200,000 clones, about 89% of them singletons. This TCR came from a man aged 30-40 years in good health and CMV-seronegative. Sequenced input: PBMCs. V gene TRBV4-1 combines with J gene TRBJ1-2; D is ambiguous. CDR3 bases: TGCGCCAGCAGCCAAGGGCAGGTCCACACCTTC. It encodes CASSQGQVHTF.